These T cell receptor beta chains were read from a single sample in a study of early T cells in non-severe SARS-CoV-2 infection. TCRdb redid the calling of the 5' RACE reads with MiXCR, one entry per CDR3 protein. The data contain about 22,000 distinct CDR3 sequences, 4% to 5.5% of them singletons. Specimen: whole blood. The source is an adult who was a healthcare worker with PCR-confirmed SARS-CoV-2 infection or an uninfected control (not recorded which). Both conserved end residues are part of each CDR3. The D gene is left open where the match is weak. The listing skips clone size in some rows; elsewhere it reads once, few, many or a size class.

j_call	v_call	clone_size	d_call	cdr3_aa	cdr3_nt
TRBJ1-4	TRBV18	-	-	CASSPPLTNEKLFF	TGTGCCAGCTCACCCCCCCTGACTAATGAAAAACTGTTTTTT
TRBJ2-1	TRBV20-1	few	-	CSASLPSSGEQFF	TGCAGTGCTAGCCTTCCTAGCAGTGGTGAGCAGTTCTTC
TRBJ1-4	TRBV16	-	TRBD1	CASSQSWTGNEKLFF	TGTGCCAGCAGCCAATCCTGGACAGGCAATGAAAAACTGTTTTTT
TRBJ2-4	TRBV5-4	many	-	CASSLDGLGKNIQYF	TGTGCCAGCAGCCTGGACGGCCTTGGCAAAAACATTCAGTACTTC
TRBJ1-2	TRBV7-8	many	TRBD1	CASSLGQGPGYGYTF	TGTGCCAGCAGCTTAGGACAGGGGCCAGGATATGGCTACACCTTC
TRBJ2-7	TRBV14	many	-	CASSQEWKSSYEQYF	TGTGCCAGCAGCCAAGAGTGGAAGAGCTCCTACGAGCAGTACTTC
TRBJ2-1	TRBV9	many	TRBD2	CASSGAAGVINEQFF	TGTGCCAGCAGCGGAGCGGCGGGAGTGATCAATGAGCAGTTCTTC
TRBJ2-1	TRBV7-6	few	-	CASSLGSGGGAEVGEQFF	TGTGCCAGCAGCTTAGGTTCCGGTGGTGGCGCGGAGGTTGGTGAGCAGTTCTTC
TRBJ2-7	TRBV11-1	many	TRBD1	CASSLGGTGSYEQYF	TGTGCCAGCAGCTTAGGTGGGACAGGGTCCTACGAGCAGTACTTC
TRBJ2-3	TRBV6-2/TRBV6-3	few	-	CASRRDDTDTQYF	TGTGCCAGCAGGCGGGACGACACAGATACGCAGTATTTT
TRBJ1-5	TRBV2	many	-	CASSEFGRGGQPQHF	TGTGCCAGCAGTGAATTTGGCAGAGGGGGTCAGCCCCAGCATTTT
TRBJ1-1	TRBV5-1	-	-	CATRPAADTEAFF	TGCGCCACCCGGCCCGCCGCGGACACTGAAGCTTTCTTT
TRBJ2-2	TRBV20-1	many	-	CSARDTVTHHTGELFF	TGCAGTGCTAGAGATACGGTCACACATCACACCGGGGAGCTGTTTTTT
TRBJ1-5	TRBV7-2	few	TRBD1	CASSQGALWDQPQHF	TGTGCCAGCAGCCAGGGGGCATTATGGGATCAGCCCCAGCATTTT
TRBJ2-1	TRBV10-3	many	-	CAITQVGRTGEQFF	TGTGCCATCACCCAAGTTGGGAGAACGGGTGAGCAGTTCTTC
TRBJ2-1	TRBV7-9	few	-	CASSERDNEQFF	TGTGCCAGCAGCGAAAGGGACAATGAGCAGTTCTTC
TRBJ2-2	TRBV20-1	few	TRBD2	CSARKTSGNTGELFF	TGCAGTGCTCGCAAAACTAGCGGAAACACCGGGGAGCTGTTTTTT
TRBJ1-1	TRBV6-1	many	-	CASSEPSLFRANTEAFF	TGTGCCAGCAGTGAACCCTCTCTGTTCAGGGCCAACACTGAAGCTTTCTTT
TRBJ2-3	TRBV20-1	many	-	CSAPRTRGARPDTQYF	TGCAGTGCTCCAAGAACTAGGGGGGCCCGCCCAGATACGCAGTATTTT
TRBJ2-5	TRBV20-1	many	-	CSAGRGETQYF	TGCAGTGCTGGGAGGGGGGAGACCCAGTACTTC
TRBJ2-2	TRBV6-2/TRBV6-3	-	-	CASSYYGSTGELFF	TGTGCCAGCAGTTACTACGGGAGTACCGGGGAGCTGTTTTTT
TRBJ2-6	TRBV10-2	many	-	CASRAALGSGANVLTF	TGCGCCAGCAGGGCAGCTTTAGGCTCTGGGGCCAACGTCCTGACTTTC
TRBJ2-3	TRBV19	-	TRBD2	CASSLSGGTDTQYF	TGTGCCAGTAGTCTGAGCGGGGGCACAGATACGCAGTATTTT
TRBJ2-7	TRBV7-2	-	TRBD1	CASSKMGDRTYEQYF	TGTGCCAGCAGCAAAATGGGGGACAGGACCTACGAGCAGTACTTC
TRBJ2-7	TRBV20-1	medium-sized	TRBD1	CSARVPGQGSYEQYF	TGCAGTGCTAGGGTCCCGGGACAGGGTTCCTACGAGCAGTACTTC
TRBJ2-5	TRBV5-1	many	TRBD1	CASSKDRGVGTQYF	TGCGCCAGCAGCAAAGACAGGGGAGTCGGGACCCAGTACTTC
TRBJ1-1	TRBV7-2	-	-	CASSLLGRSEAFF	TGTGCCAGCAGCTTACTGGGACGTAGTGAAGCTTTCTTT
TRBJ2-5	TRBV19	many	TRBD1	CASSIPGQGARAQYF	TGTGCCAGTAGTATCCCGGGACAGGGGGCGAGAGCCCAGTACTTC
TRBJ2-5	TRBV28	many	TRBD1	CASSQTGKETQYF	TGTGCCAGCAGCCAGACAGGGAAAGAGACCCAGTACTTC
TRBJ2-3	TRBV6-2/TRBV6-3	many	-	CASSYWSTDTQYF	TGTGCCAGCAGTTACTGGAGCACAGATACGCAGTATTTT
TRBJ2-7	TRBV7-2	many	TRBD2	CASSLVLREVYEQYF	TGTGCCAGCAGCTTAGTTCTGCGGGAGGTGTACGAGCAGTACTTC
TRBJ2-2	TRBV10-3	many	-	CAISEDRSTGELFF	TGTGCCATCAGTGAGGACAGGTCCACCGGGGAGCTGTTTTTT
TRBJ2-3	TRBV4-2	-	-	CASSSSPARSTDTQYF	TGTGCCAGCAGCTCCTCGCCGGCTAGGAGCACAGATACGCAGTATTTT
TRBJ1-4	TRBV25-1	few	TRBD1	CASSKTGGLGREKLFF	TGTGCCAGCAGTAAGACAGGGGGACTAGGTCGGGAAAAACTGTTTTTT
TRBJ2-6	TRBV19	-	TRBD2	CATKGRQAGGSGANVLTF	TGTGCCACCAAGGGTCGACAGGCGGGGGGCTCTGGTGCCAACGTCCTGACTTTC
TRBJ2-1	TRBV27	many	-	CASSSGGQPYNEQFF	TGTGCCAGCAGTTCAGGGGGGCAACCCTACAATGAGCAGTTCTTC
TRBJ1-1	TRBV11-2	many	-	CASSLSPQGNTEAFF	TGTGCCAGCAGCTTAAGCCCACAGGGAAACACTGAAGCTTTCTTT
TRBJ2-1	TRBV10-2	medium-sized	TRBD2	CASSAGLAGYEQFF	TGCGCCAGCAGTGCGGGACTAGCGGGTTATGAGCAGTTCTTC
TRBJ2-1	TRBV5-4	many	TRBD1	CASSLATGTGGSEQFF	TGTGCCAGCAGCTTGGCGACCGGGACAGGGGGCAGTGAGCAGTTCTTC
TRBJ2-5	TRBV6-5	many	TRBD1	CASRMDRGRQETQYF	TGTGCCAGCAGAATGGACAGGGGTAGGCAAGAGACCCAGTACTTC
TRBJ2-1	TRBV9	-	TRBD2	CASSSTTSGRDEQFF	TGTGCCAGCAGCTCTACGACTAGCGGGAGGGATGAGCAGTTCTTC
TRBJ2-1	TRBV5-1	many	TRBD2	CASTPSGRVNEQFF	TGCGCCAGCACCCCTAGCGGGAGGGTTAATGAGCAGTTCTTC
TRBJ2-1	TRBV7-9	many	TRBD2	CASSLRSSGENEQFF	TGTGCCAGCAGCTTAAGGTCTAGCGGTGAAAATGAGCAGTTCTTC
TRBJ2-7	TRBV5-1	many	-	CASSLNTYEQYF	TGCGCCAGCAGCTTGAATACCTACGAGCAGTACTTC
TRBJ2-7	TRBV12-3/TRBV12-4	many	TRBD1	CASSFLDRSYEQYF	TGTGCCAGCAGTTTCTTGGACAGGTCCTACGAGCAGTACTTC
TRBJ2-7	TRBV20-1	many	-	CSARADRHYEQYF	TGCAGTGCTAGAGCTGACAGACACTACGAGCAGTACTTC
TRBJ2-7	TRBV14	many	TRBD1	CASSLGTVGVYEQYF	TGTGCCAGCAGCCTGGGGACAGTGGGAGTCTACGAGCAGTACTTC
TRBJ2-7	TRBV2	many	TRBD1	CASSETGSGTEDYEQYF	TGTGCCAGCAGTGAGACAGGGTCGGGGACGGAAGACTACGAGCAGTACTTC
TRBJ1-3	TRBV6-5	many	-	CASSSRTAGNTIYF	TGTGCCAGCAGTTCCCGGACCGCGGGAAACACCATATATTTT
TRBJ1-2	TRBV6-2/TRBV6-3	many	-	CASSGGTTVYGYTF	TGTGCCAGCAGTGGCGGGACAACGGTCTATGGCTACACCTTC
TRBJ2-1	TRBV30	many	TRBD2	CAWSGWTSGRGNEQFF	TGTGCCTGGAGTGGGTGGACTAGCGGGAGGGGCAATGAGCAGTTCTTC
TRBJ2-1	TRBV12-5	many	-	CASGFSAQYNEQFF	TGTGCTAGTGGTTTCAGTGCGCAGTACAATGAGCAGTTCTTC
TRBJ2-1	TRBV6-2/TRBV6-3	many	-	CASSYRPRLSLRNEQFF	TGTGCCAGCAGTTACCGCCCCAGGTTGTCCCTTAGGAATGAGCAGTTCTTC
TRBJ2-1	TRBV6-6	many	-	CASREGWGYNEQFF	TGTGCCAGCAGAGAAGGGTGGGGGTACAATGAGCAGTTCTTC
TRBJ2-7	TRBV5-6	many	-	CASSYVSNYEQYF	TGTGCCAGCAGCTACGTGAGTAACTACGAGCAGTACTTC